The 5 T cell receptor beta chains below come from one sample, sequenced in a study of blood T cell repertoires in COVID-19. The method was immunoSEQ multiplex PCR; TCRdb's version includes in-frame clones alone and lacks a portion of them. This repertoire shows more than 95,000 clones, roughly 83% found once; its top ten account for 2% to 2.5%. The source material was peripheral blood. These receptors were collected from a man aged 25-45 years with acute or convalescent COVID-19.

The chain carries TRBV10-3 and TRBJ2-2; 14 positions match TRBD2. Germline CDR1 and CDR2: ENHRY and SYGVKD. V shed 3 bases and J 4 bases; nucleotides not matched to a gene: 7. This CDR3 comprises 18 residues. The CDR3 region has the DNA TGTGCCATCAGTGACAACCCGGGACTAGCGGGAGTCACCGGGGAGCTGTTTTTT. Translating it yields CAISDNPGLAGVTGELFF.

CDR3 amino acids: CASSPRSNAPSGRSYEQYV. CDR3 bases: TGCGCCAGCAGCCCAAGGTCAAATGCCCCTAGCGGGAGGTCCTACGAGCAGTACGTC. This sequence joins TRBV4-1 and TRBJ2-7, with TRBD2 matching 11 bases. Trimming took 4 bases from V and 1 from J; bases not matched to a gene: 15. The CDR3 has 19 amino acids. Germline CDR1 MGHRA, CDR2 YSYEKL.

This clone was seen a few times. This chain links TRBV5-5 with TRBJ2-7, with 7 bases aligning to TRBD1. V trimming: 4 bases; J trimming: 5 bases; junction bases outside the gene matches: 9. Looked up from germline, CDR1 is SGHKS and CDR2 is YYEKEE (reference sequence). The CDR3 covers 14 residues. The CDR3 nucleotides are TGTGCCAGCAGCCGATCGGTCAGGGGGAACGAGCAGTACGTC. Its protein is CASSRSVRGNEQYV.

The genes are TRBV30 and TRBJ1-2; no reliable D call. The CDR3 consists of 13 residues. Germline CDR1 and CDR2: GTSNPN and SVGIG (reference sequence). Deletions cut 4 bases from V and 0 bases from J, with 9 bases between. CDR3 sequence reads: CAWTRITNYGYTF. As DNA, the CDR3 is TGTGCCTGGACCAGGATCACTAACTATGGCTACACCTTC.

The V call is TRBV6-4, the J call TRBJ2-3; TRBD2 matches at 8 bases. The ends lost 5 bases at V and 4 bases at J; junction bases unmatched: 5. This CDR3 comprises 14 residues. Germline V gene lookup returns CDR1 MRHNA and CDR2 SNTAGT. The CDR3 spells CASSTSGTADTQYF. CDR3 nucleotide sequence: TGTGCCAGCAGTACTAGCGGCACGGCAGATACGCAGTATTTT.